These T cell receptor beta chains were read from a single sample in a study of blood T cell repertoires in COVID-19. Assay: immunoSEQ multiplex PCR; the TCRdb copy retains only in-frame clones and omits some. The repertoire holds fewer than 30,000 clones, with 70% to 90% as singletons. Sequenced sample: peripheral blood. These receptors were obtained from a woman of 80 years or more with COVID-19, enrolled during active disease. The CDR3 runs from the conserved cysteine through the conserved F or W. The D gene is left open where the match is weak. Some rows mark clone size as missing; the rest say once, few, many or name a class of expanded clone.

v_call	clone_size	j_call	d_call	cdr3_nt	cdr3_aa
TRBV2	-	TRBJ1-1	-	TGTGCCAGCAGCTCGAACCCAGACAGGAACACTGAAGCTTTCTTT	CASSSNPDRNTEAFF
TRBV10-3	-	TRBJ1-6	TRBD1	TGTGCCATCAGTGAGCCAACCAGACAGGGTCCTCTAGGTTCACCCCTCCACTTT	CAISEPTRQGPLGSPLHF
TRBV5-1	-	TRBJ2-5	TRBD1	TGCGCCAGCAGTATATACAGGGGGTCCGAGACCCAGTACTTC	CASSIYRGSETQYF
TRBV11-2	-	TRBJ2-3	-	TGTGCCAGCAGCTTAAAAGGGGGAATTACTAGCACAGATACGCAGTATTTT	CASSLKGGITSTDTQYF
TRBV27	-	TRBJ1-2	-	TGTGCCAGCAGTACCAAAGGCGAGGGAAGGATCTATGGCTACACCTTC	CASSTKGEGRIYGYTF
TRBV5-6	-	TRBJ1-5	TRBD1	TGTGCCAGCAGCTTACAGGGGGCCTATCAGCCCCAGCATTTT	CASSLQGAYQPQHF
TRBV7-3	-	TRBJ2-2	-	TGTGCCAGCAGCTCATGGGAGGAAGGGGAGCTGTTTTTT	CASSSWEEGELFF
TRBV7-9	-	TRBJ2-5	-	TGTGCCAGCAGCCCGACCCGAAGACAGCCCGTCCAAGAGACCCAGTACTTC	CASSPTRRQPVQETQYF
TRBV6-5	-	TRBJ1-2	-	TGTGCCAGCACAGGAAACTATGGCTACACCTTC	CASTGNYGYTF
TRBV11-2	-	TRBJ1-1	-	TGTGCCAGCAGCTTAGGGCAGGGGAACACTGAAGCTTTCTTT	CASSLGQGNTEAFF
TRBV7-2	-	TRBJ1-3	-	TGTGCCAGCAGCTCGCCGGCCTACAGCTCTGGAAACACCATATATTTT	CASSSPAYSSGNTIYF
TRBV4-2	-	TRBJ1-1	-	TGTGCCAGCAGCCAAGATCAAGCGCGTGAAGCTTTCTTT	CASSQDQAREAFF
TRBV24-1	-	TRBJ2-1	TRBD2	TGTGCCACCAGTGAGGGACGGGGGGGTTACAATGAGCAGTTCTTC	CATSEGRGGYNEQFF
TRBV5-6	-	TRBJ2-2	TRBD1	TGTGCCAGCAGCCAGACGGGACAGGCGGACACCGGGGAGCTGTTTTTT	CASSQTGQADTGELFF
TRBV3-1/TRBV3-2	few	TRBJ1-1	TRBD1	TGTGCCAGCAGCAGACAGGGAACTGAAGCTTTCTTT	CASSRQGTEAFF
TRBV4-1	once	TRBJ2-5	TRBD1	TGCGCCAGCAGCCAAGGGGACAGCCAAGAGACCCAGTACTTC	CASSQGDSQETQYF
TRBV18	-	TRBJ2-4	TRBD1	TGTGCCAGCTCACCGGGACAGGGGAAAGCCAAAAACATTCAGTACTTC	CASSPGQGKAKNIQYF
TRBV19	-	TRBJ2-4	TRBD1	TGTGCCAGTCGCCGGGACAGGGGGAACATTCAGTACTTC	CASRRDRGNIQYF
TRBV9	-	TRBJ2-1	-	TGTGCCAGCAGCGTAGAAGGGGCCCCAGGGAATGAGCAGTTCTTC	CASSVEGAPGNEQFF